The 22 T cell receptor beta chains given below trace back to one sample, sequenced in a study of blood T cell repertoires in COVID-19. The repertoire was sequenced with immunoSEQ multiplex PCR; TCRdb's copy has only in-frame clones and lacks some. Altogether 2,500 to 3,500 clones are present, around 89% being singletons, with the ten largest covering over 6%. The sequencing input was peripheral blood. The receptor set was obtained from a human donor with active COVID-19. The donor label of this sample is uncertain.

This rearrangement joins TRBV21-1 to TRBJ2-2; the table's D gene call, TRBD1, was not cross checked with the DNA. TRBV21-1 is tagged as a pseudogene. The CDR3 covers 20 residues. The CDR3 protein is CASSKIARDIVLANTGELFF. In DNA form, the CDR3 reads TGTGCCAGCAGCAAAATCGCCCGGGACATCGTCCTCGCGAACACCGGGGAGCTGTTTTTT.

This chain links TRBV7-9 with TRBJ2-1; 11 bases fit TRBD2. This CDR3 spans 16 amino acids. Unmatched junction bases numbered 9, after V lost 4 bases and J lost 7 bases. Germline values: CDR1 SEHNR, CDR2 FQNEAQ (reference sequence). The CDR3 sequence: CASSSNLAGGLNEQFF. CDR3 sequence (DNA): TGTGCCAGCAGCTCCAACTTAGCGGGAGGGTTAAATGAGCAGTTCTTC.

This clone was counted a single time. The rearrangement uses TRBV19 and TRBJ2-1, with 7 bases that match TRBD2. The CDR3 covers 14 residues. The germline V gene has CDR1 LNHDA and CDR2 SQIVND (reference sequence). After removal of 3 bases from V and 6 bases from J, the junction contained 5 bases not matched to a gene. This CDR3 is CASSIPGLPNEQFF. The DNA for the CDR3 is TGTGCCAGTAGTATTCCGGGACTACCCAATGAGCAGTTCTTC.

The chain is built from TRBV5-8 and TRBJ2-3; D uncertain. From germline, CDR1 is SGHTS and CDR2 YDEGEE. V lost 1 base, J lost 5 bases, and 8 bases lay in between. This CDR3 has 13 amino acids. The CDR3 protein is CASSLKSVDTQYF. CDR3 DNA sequence: TGTGCCAGCAGCTTGAAGAGTGTAGATACGCAGTATTTT.

The V gene is TRBV5-1, the J gene TRBJ2-3; a possible D gene is TRBD2 (5 bases). V gave up 0 bases and J gave up 11 bases, with 16 bases separating them. This CDR3 comprises 14 residues. Germline CDR1 SGHRS, CDR2 YFSETQ. The CDR3 sequence is CASSLALAPPKQYF. CDR3 nucleotide sequence: TGCGCCAGCAGCTTGGCTCTAGCCCCCCCCAAGCAGTATTTT.

This chain joins TRBV7-8 and TRBJ2-1; TRBD1 agrees at 8 bases. In germline, CDR1 is SGHVS, CDR2 FQNEAQ. With V trimmed by 5 bases and J by 1 base, 4 bases remained unmatched. CDR3 length equals 15 residues. CDR3 in DNA: TGTGCCAGCAGCCGAGGGACAGGTTCCTACAATGAGCAGTTCTTC. It translates to CASSRGTGSYNEQFF.

V usage is TRBV15 and J usage is TRBJ1-6; D unresolved. The ends were cut back, 5 bases at V and 0 bases at J, with 8 bases in the middle. Germline lookup yields CDR1 LNHNV and CDR2 YYDKDF (reference sequence). The CDR3 is 15 amino acids. The CDR3 sequence is CATSGGSSYNSPLHF. Written as DNA, the CDR3 is TGTGCCACCAGCGGAGGGAGCTCCTATAATTCACCCCTCCACTTT.

This clone was seen a handful of times. The rearrangement joins TRBV11-2 to TRBJ1-6, with unresolved D. CDR3 length: 16 amino acids. V was trimmed by 9 bases and J by 3 bases, leaving 18 bases between them. Germline V lookup: CDR1 SGHAT, CDR2 FQNNGV. CDR3 coding DNA: TGTGCCAGGGGTGACCAGCGGGCCATCTATAATTCACCCCTCCACTTT. Protein sequence: CARGDQRAIYNSPLHF.

The sample holds a few counts of this clone. The rearrangement joins TRBV11-3 to TRBJ1-6; D not certain. The V end lost 0 bases, the J end lost 7 bases, and 7 bases lay between the germline ends. Germline loops: CDR1 SGHNT, CDR2 YENEEA. CDR3 length equals 14 residues. As DNA, the CDR3 is TGTGCCAGCAGCTTAGAGGGCGGGAATTCACCCCTCCACTTT. Translation: CASSLEGGNSPLHF.

This clone was found once. This chain uses TRBV13 with TRBJ2-7; TRBD2 matches at 7 bases. CDR1 and CDR2 (germline): PRHDT, FYEKMQ (reference sequence). V lost 5 bases to trimming and J lost 4 bases; unmatched junction nucleotides: 14. The CDR3 sequence is 16 residues long. The DNA for the CDR3 is TGTGCCAGCAGCGCTCGGGGGGTACCACGCACGTACGAGCAGTACTTC. Translating it yields CASSARGVPRTYEQYF.

The chain employs TRBV24-1 and TRBJ1-5, with D possibly being TRBD1 (5 bases). The length of the CDR3 is 15 residues. Trimming took off 4 bases at V and 3 bases at J, with 12 bases between the two ends. The germline gives CDR1 KGHDR, CDR2 SFDVKD. The CDR3 loop reads CATSEGRGDNQPQHF. The CDR3, as DNA: TGTGCCACCAGTGAAGGGAGGGGTGACAATCAGCCCCAGCATTTT.

The rearrangement links TRBV19 to TRBJ2-1; the D gene is possibly TRBD2 (6 bases). V was shortened by 11 bases and J by 2 bases, with 16 bases between the two germline ends. Germline V CDR1 and CDR2: LNHDA, SQIVND (reference sequence). The CDR3 extends over 14 amino acids. The DNA of the CDR3 is TGTGCCTCAAACGAACCGGGAGCCTACAATGAGCAGTTCTTC. It encodes CASNEPGAYNEQFF. Full variable domain (outside the CDR3, taken from reference TRBV19 and TRBJ2-1): DGGITQSPKYLFRKEGQNVTLSCEQNLNHDAMYWYRQDPGQGLRLIYYSQIVNDFQKGDIAEGYSVSREKKESFPLTVTSAQKNPTAFYLCASNEPGAYNEQFFGPGTRLTVL.

In this sample, this clone turned up once. The chain is built from TRBV7-9 and TRBJ2-7; unclear D gene. V gave up 1 base and J gave up 3 bases, with 10 bases separating them. Germline CDR1 SEHNR, CDR2 FQNEAQ (reference sequence). The CDR3 is 14 amino acids. The CDR3, as DNA: TGTGCCAGCAGCTTAGGGTACAGCAGCTACGAGCAGTACTTC. Translating gives CASSLGYSSYEQYF.

The chain has TRBV27 and TRBJ2-1, with 11 positions matching TRBD2. Germline trimming cut 6 bases from V and 8 bases from J; bases unmatched to any gene: 6. The CDR3 totals 14 residues. The germline V gene has CDR1 MNHEY and CDR2 SMNVEV (reference sequence). As DNA, the CDR3 is TGTGCCAGCAGGCCGACTAGCGGGAAGCATGAGCAGTTCTTC. As protein: CASRPTSGKHEQFF.

This chain joins TRBV6-5 and TRBJ1-1, with a possible D match to TRBD1 (6 bases). This CDR3 has 13 residues. V lost 10 bases and J 1 base, leaving 13 bases between the germline ends. Germline values: CDR1 MNHEY, CDR2 SVGAGI. The CDR3 DNA reads as TGTGCCACCGAACCGACAGGGAACACTGAAGCTTTCTTT. Its translation: CATEPTGNTEAFF.

The V call is TRBV2, the J call TRBJ2-1; a possible D gene is TRBD2 (7 bases). The germline V and J ends were trimmed by 6 bases and 2 bases, with 14 bases remaining between them. CDR3 length: 15 amino acids. Looked up from germline, CDR1 is SNHLY and CDR2 is FYNNEI. CDR3 coding DNA: TGTGCCAGCAGGGGGGCGGGGGAAACCTACAATGAGCAGTTCTTC. Its translation is CASRGAGETYNEQFF. Full variable domain (rest looked up from reference TRBV2 and TRBJ2-1): EPEVTQTPSHQVTQMGQEVILRCVPISNHLYFYWYRQILGQKVEFLVSFYNNEISEKSEIFDDQFSVERPDGSNFTLKIRSTKLEDSAMYFCASRGAGETYNEQFFGPGTRLTVL.

The chain uses TRBV12-5 and TRBJ1-1, with 8 bases lining up with TRBD1. The CDR3 runs 17 residues. V lost 1 base and J lost 6; bases outside the gene matches: 13. Germline CDR1 reads LGHNT; CDR2 reads FRNRAP. Here the CDR3 DNA reads TGTGCTAGTGGTTTGGCACTCCTCCAGGGGGCTATGCCTGAAGCTTTCTTT. Amino acids: CASGLALLQGAMPEAFF.

The J gene is TRBJ1-2, the V gene TRBV28, with 7 bases lining up with TRBD1. Germline V gives CDR1 MDHEN, CDR2 SYDVKM. The CDR3 spans 14 residues. The junction had 4 bases not matched to a gene; V was cut back by 6 bases and J by 0 bases. The CDR3 region has the DNA TGTGCCAGCAGGTACAGGGGAGCTAACTATGGCTACACCTTC. Its protein is CASRYRGANYGYTF.

This rearrangement joins TRBV7-9 to TRBJ2-7; D possibly corresponds to TRBD1 (6 bases). V lost 4 bases and J lost 7, with 20 bases in between. The CDR3 length is 15 residues. Germline V lookup: CDR1 SEHNR, CDR2 FQNEAQ (reference sequence). CDR3 sequence (DNA): TGTGCCAGCAGCTCGACTTTGGGGGCCGGGCGGGAGCAGTACTTC. It yields the protein CASSSTLGAGREQYF.

V usage is TRBV7-9 and J usage is TRBJ2-3, with TRBD1 matching 9 bases. The CDR3 covers 15 residues. V lost 4 bases to trimming and J lost 2 bases; unmatched junction nucleotides: 4. Germline CDR1 is SEHNR and CDR2 is FQNEAQ (reference sequence). The CDR3 is CASSYGTGHTDTQYF. CDR3 DNA: TGTGCCAGCAGCTACGGGACAGGGCACACAGATACGCAGTATTTT.

The J gene is TRBJ2-2, the V gene TRBV18, with 7 positions matching TRBD1. CDR1 is KGHSH, CDR2 LQKENI, per germline. There are 15 residues in the CDR3. Germline trimming cut 2 bases from V and 4 bases from J; bases unmatched to any gene: 4. CDR3 nucleotides: TGTGCCAGCTCACCAAGGGGGCGTAGCACCGGGGAGCTGTTTTTT. This sequence encodes CASSPRGRSTGELFF.

The rearrangement uses TRBV7-9 and TRBJ2-7; perhaps TRBD1 as D (5 bases). CDR3 length equals 14 residues. CDR1 is SEHNR and CDR2 is FQNEAQ in the germline V gene (reference sequence). V lost 2 bases and J lost 2, with 10 bases in between. The CDR3 loop is CASSLLDRTYEQYF. The CDR3 DNA reads as TGTGCCAGCAGCTTACTCGACAGAACCTACGAGCAGTACTTC.